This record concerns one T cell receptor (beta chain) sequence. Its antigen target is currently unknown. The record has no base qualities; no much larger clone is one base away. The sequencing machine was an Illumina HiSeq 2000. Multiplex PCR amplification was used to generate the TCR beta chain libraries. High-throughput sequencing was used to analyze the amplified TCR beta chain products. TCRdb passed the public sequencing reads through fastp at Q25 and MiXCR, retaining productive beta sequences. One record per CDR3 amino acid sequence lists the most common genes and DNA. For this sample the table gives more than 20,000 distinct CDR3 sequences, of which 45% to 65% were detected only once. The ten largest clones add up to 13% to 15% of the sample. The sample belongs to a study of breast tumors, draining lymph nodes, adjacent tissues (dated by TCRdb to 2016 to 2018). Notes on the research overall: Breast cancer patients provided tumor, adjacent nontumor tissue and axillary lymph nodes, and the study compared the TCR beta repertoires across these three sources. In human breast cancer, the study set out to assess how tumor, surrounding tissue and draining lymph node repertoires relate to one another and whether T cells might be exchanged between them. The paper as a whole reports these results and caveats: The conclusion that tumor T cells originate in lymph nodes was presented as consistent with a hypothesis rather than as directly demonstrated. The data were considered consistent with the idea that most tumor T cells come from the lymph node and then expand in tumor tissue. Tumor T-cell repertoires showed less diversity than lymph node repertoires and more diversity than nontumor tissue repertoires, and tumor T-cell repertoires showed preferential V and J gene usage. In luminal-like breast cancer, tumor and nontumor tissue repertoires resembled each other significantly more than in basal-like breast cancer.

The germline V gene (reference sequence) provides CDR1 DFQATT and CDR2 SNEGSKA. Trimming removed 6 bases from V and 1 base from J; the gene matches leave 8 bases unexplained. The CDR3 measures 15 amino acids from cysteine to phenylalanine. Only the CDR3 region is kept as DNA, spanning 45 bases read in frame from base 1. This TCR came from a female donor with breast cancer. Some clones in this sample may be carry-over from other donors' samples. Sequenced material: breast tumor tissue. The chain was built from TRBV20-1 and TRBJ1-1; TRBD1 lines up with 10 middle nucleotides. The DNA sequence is TGCAGTGCCTATCTCAGACAGGGGGCGAACACTGAAGCTTTCTTT. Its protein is CSAYLRQGANTEAFF.